The entry that follows covers one T cell receptor (beta chain) sequence. The antigen is not known. The data originate from a study of cytomegalovirus exposure and HLA in healthy donors. The PCR employed 60 Vbeta primers together with 13 Jbeta primers. Using immunoSEQ multiplex PCR, the repertoire was profiled, and TCRdb retains in-frame clones only, with some absent. The repertoire consists of some 220,000 clones, with 77% occurring once and the leading ten covering 2.5% to 3.5%. Germline V CDR1 and CDR2: SGHRS, YFSETQ. The length of the CDR3 is 15 residues. Trimming took off 0 bases at V and 5 bases at J, with 14 bases between the two ends. Study-wide results and limits: TCR beta V- and J-gene trimming, according to a later analysis, was linked to a missense DCLRE1C variant.

The sequenced material came from PBMCs. The TCR was taken from a woman aged 60-70 years in good health and CMV-seropositive. This chain connects TRBV5-1 to TRBJ2-5; possible D gene TRBD2, 6 bases. CDR3 region: CASSLAMFGGETQYF. CDR3 DNA: TGCGCCAGCAGCTTGGCTATGTTCGGAGGGGAGACCCAGTACTTC. The whole variable domain, filled in from reference TRBV5-1 and TRBJ2-5, reads KAGVTQTPRYLIKTRGQQVTLSCSPISGHRSVSWYQQTPGQGLQFLFEYFSETQRNKGNFPGRFSGRQFSNSRSEMNVSTLELGDSALYLCASSLAMFGGETQYFGPGTRLLVL.